The T cell receptor beta chain described here comes from a study of cytotoxic CD8 clonotypes in ibrutinib-treated CLL. Notes on the study in general: Public clonotypes were seen rarely and were contracted or stable on treatment.

Trimming cost V 5 bases and J 7 bases, with 21 bases left between them. Looked up from germline, CDR1 is SQVTM and CDR2 is ANQGSEA. The CDR3 totals 14 residues. Clones were read by immunoSEQ multiplex PCR, and TCRdb kept only the in-frame ones, dropping some. The sample records fewer than 300,000 clones, approximately 76% being singletons. In the case of this clone: Its antigen is unidentified.

The chain carries TRBV29-1 and TRBJ2-7; D is perhaps TRBD1 (7 bases). Material: PBMCs, obtained at disease progression, from a patient treated with ibrutinib. This sequence was found in a human donor with chronic lymphocytic leukemia. CDR3 DNA: TGCAGCGTTCAAGGTACAGGGGCCGCGGGGGAGCAGTACTTC. It is translated as CSVQGTGAAGEQYF.